This T cell receptor beta chain was identified in a study of T-cell memory formation after mild COVID-19. Overall study findings and caveats: Clones that shrank (day 15 to 85) were balanced CD4/CD8, whereas later expanders leaned CD4+.

The germline gives CDR1 KGHSH, CDR2 LQKENI. CDR3 length: 14 residues. V dropped 3 bases and J dropped 0 bases, with 6 bases sitting between them. This clonotype was counted between two and nine times. Antigen specificity is unknown. TCRdb ran MiXCR on the 5' RACE reads and lists one entry per CDR3 protein. The sample lists approximately 50,000 distinct CDR3 sequences, roughly 12% occurring once. The receptor comes from a man between 18 and 35 years old who had mild COVID-19 (a few samples of this study predate the infection). Cell type and time point are not known. The chain combines TRBV18 with TRBJ1-5; D gene ambiguous. Sequencing input: PBMCs or a T cell subset sorted from them (not recorded which). The CDR3 DNA follows: TGTGCCAGCTCACCCCTTTATAGCAATCAGCCCCAGCATTTT. Protein product: CASSPLYSNQPQHF.